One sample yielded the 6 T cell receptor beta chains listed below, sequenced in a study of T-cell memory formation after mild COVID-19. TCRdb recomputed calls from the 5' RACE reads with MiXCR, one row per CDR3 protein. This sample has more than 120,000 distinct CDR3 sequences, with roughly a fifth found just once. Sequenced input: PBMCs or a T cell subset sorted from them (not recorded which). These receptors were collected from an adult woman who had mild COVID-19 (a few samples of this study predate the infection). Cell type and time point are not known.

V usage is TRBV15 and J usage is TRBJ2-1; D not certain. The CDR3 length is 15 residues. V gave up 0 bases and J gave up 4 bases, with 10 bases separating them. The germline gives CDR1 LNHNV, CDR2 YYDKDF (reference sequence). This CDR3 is CATSRDFDGYNEQFF. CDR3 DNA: TGTGCCACCAGCAGAGATTTTGACGGTTACAATGAGCAGTTCTTC.

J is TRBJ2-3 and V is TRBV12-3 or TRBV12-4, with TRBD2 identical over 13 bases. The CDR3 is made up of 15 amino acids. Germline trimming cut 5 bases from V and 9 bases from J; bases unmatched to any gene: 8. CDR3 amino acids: CASSATSGGAWTQYF. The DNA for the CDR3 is TGTGCCAGCAGTGCCACTAGCGGGGGGGCCTGGACGCAGTATTTT.

CDR3: CASSNRDGYTF. Here the CDR3 DNA reads TGCGCCAGCAGCAACAGGGATGGCTACACCTTC. The V gene is TRBV5-1, the J gene TRBJ1-2; D possibly corresponds to TRBD1 (6 bases). The ends were cut back, 4 bases at V and 6 bases at J, with 7 bases in the middle. Germline V gene data show CDR1 as SGHRS and CDR2 as YFSETQ. This CDR3 comprises 11 residues.

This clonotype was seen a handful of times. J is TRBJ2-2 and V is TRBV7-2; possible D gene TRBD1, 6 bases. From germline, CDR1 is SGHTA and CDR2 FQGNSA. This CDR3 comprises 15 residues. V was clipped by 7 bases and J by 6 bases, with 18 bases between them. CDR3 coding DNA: TGTGCCAGCACCTTCCGCGAACAGGGCTCCGGGGAGCTGTTTTTT. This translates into CASTFREQGSGELFF.

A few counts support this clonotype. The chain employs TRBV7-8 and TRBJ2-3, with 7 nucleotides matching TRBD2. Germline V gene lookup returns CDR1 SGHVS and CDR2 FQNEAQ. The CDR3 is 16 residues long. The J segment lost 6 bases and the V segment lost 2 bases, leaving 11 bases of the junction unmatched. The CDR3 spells CASSLWRGGSRDTQYF. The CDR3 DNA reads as TGTGCCAGCAGCTTATGGAGAGGCGGGAGCAGGGATACGCAGTATTTT.

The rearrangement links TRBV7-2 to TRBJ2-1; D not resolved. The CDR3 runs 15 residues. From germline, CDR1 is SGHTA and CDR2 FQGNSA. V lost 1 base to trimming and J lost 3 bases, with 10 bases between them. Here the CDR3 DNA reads TGTGCCAGCAGCTTAGACGGTAGCCGCTACAATGAGCAGTTCTTC. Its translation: CASSLDGSRYNEQFF. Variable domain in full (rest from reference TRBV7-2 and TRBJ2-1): GAGVSQSPSNKVTEKGKDVELRCDPISGHTALYWYRQSLGQGLEFLIYFQGNSAPDKSGLPSDRFSAERTGGSVSTLTIQRTQQEDSAVYLCASSLDGSRYNEQFFGPGTRLTVL.